This is a list of T cell receptor beta chains from one sample in a study of T cell responses to AZD1222 COVID-19 vaccine. TCRdb's copy holds only in-frame clones and misses some; the assay was immunoSEQ multiplex PCR. Among about 64,000 clones listed, approximately 90% were seen once. The sequencing here drew on peripheral blood, taken 28 days after the second dose of the MenACWY control vaccine. The source of these receptors is an adult who received the MenACWY meningococcal vaccine as a control. The CDR3 runs from the conserved cysteine through the conserved F or W. The order of the fields is J gene, V gene, clone size, CDR3 protein. The size of a clone is reported for some rows only, either as once, few or many, or as a class for expanded clones.

TRBJ2-3,TRBV18,once,CASSPGFREAYTDTQYF
TRBJ1-1,TRBV7-2,-,CASSLGTNTEAFF
TRBJ1-1,TRBV13,-,CASSPPRGLGTEAFF
TRBJ2-1,TRBV3-1/TRBV3-2,-,CASSQDWATSGSGEQFF
TRBJ1-2,TRBV6-1,-,CASSESVRGVSGYTF
TRBJ2-3,TRBV7-2,-,CASSPGASTDTQYF
TRBJ2-5,TRBV10-3,-,CAISENTPEETQYF
TRBJ1-5,TRBV5-5,-,CASSFQHSNQPQHF
TRBJ2-7,TRBV9,-,CASSGQGYEQYF
TRBJ1-2,TRBV18,-,CASSPAADVGGYTF